This T cell receptor beta chain was identified in a study of T cells in Graves' hyperthyroidism and ophthalmopathy. V lost 5 bases and J 3 bases, leaving 11 bases between the germline ends. The germline V gene has CDR1 LNHDA and CDR2 SQIVND (reference sequence). The CDR3 runs 14 residues. TCR beta CDR3 region amplification was performed from RNA transcripts. Using the HTBI primer set, a first-round RT-PCR was run on the TCR CDR3. TCRdb itself ran the multiplex PCR reads through MiXCR, one entry per CDR3 protein. The sample lists 400,000 or so distinct CDR3 sequences, around 15% occurring once. Many counts were recorded for this clonotype.

The clonotype originates from a man in his fifties with Graves' ophthalmopathy. The sample was blood. The chain joins TRBV19 to TRBJ1-5, with a weak D call TRBD1 (5 bases). The CDR3 DNA follows: TGTGCCAGTAGTTGGACAAGGAACAATCAGCCCCAGCATTTT. Its protein is CASSWTRNNQPQHF.